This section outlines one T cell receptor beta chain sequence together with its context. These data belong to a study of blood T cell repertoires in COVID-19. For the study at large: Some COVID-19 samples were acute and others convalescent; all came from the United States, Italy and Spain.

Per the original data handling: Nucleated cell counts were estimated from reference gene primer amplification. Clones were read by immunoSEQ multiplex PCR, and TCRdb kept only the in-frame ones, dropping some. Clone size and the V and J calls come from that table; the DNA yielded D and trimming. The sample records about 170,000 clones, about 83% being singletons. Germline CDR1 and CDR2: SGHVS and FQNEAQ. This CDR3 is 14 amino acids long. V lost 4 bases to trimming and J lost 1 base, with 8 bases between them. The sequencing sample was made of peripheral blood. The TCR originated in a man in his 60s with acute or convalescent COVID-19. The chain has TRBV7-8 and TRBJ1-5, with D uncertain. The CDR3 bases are TGTGCCAGCAGCTCATACCGGAGCAATCAGCCCCAGCATTTT. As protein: CASSSYRSNQPQHF. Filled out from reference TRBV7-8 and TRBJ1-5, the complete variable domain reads GAGVSQSPRYKVAKRGQDVALRCDPISGHVSLFWYQQALGQGPEFLTYFQNEAQLDKSGLPSDRFFAERPEGSVSTLKIQRTQQEDSAVYLCASSSYRSNQPQHFGDGTRLSIL.